This T cell receptor beta chain derives from a study of spatial heterogeneity in lung cancer. Turning to the study itself: Raw reads showed each unique TCR and UMI combination turning up more than ten times on average. Study conclusions and caveats: Tumor mutation counts were tracked by expanded intratumoral alpha and beta TCR counts.

Germline values: CDR1 SGHRS, CDR2 YFSETQ. The CDR3 contains 14 residues. Trimming took 2 bases from V and 8 from J, leaving 14 bases between them. Time point reported: sample taken at primary tumor resection. A remark on this clonotype: Its specificity is unknown.

TCRdb passed the 5' RACE reads through MiXCR, listing each CDR3 protein once. The sample lists about 10,000 distinct CDR3 sequences, over 50% occurring once. The input for sequencing was lung tumor tissue, taken at surgery. The chain recombines TRBV5-1 with TRBJ2-1; D possibly corresponds to TRBD2 (6 bases). The TCR originated in a female donor with early-stage non-small cell lung cancer. The CDR3 loop is CASSLDLPGDEQFF. DNA of the CDR3: TGCGCCAGCAGCTTAGACCTACCGGGGGATGAGCAGTTCTTC.